The next 21 T cell receptor beta chains were all read from a single sample in a study of regulatory T cells in long-lasting Graves disease. Arm-PCR of CDR3 regions and iRepertoire HTBI primers were the basis on which TCR beta libraries were built. A single record per CDR3 protein comes from TCRdb applying MiXCR to the multiplex PCR reads. The sample has around 450,000 distinct CDR3 sequences, approximately 16% seen once. The time point denotes: newly diagnosed GD, antithyroid drugs for less than 3 months. TCR sequences were obtained from RNA taken from PBMCs. These data were also reused for a study on T cells in Graves' hyperthyroidism and ophthalmopathy.

Source: peripheral blood mononuclear cells (PBMCs), taken at new diagnosis, from a patient treated with antithyroid drugs. The receptor source for this set is a middle-aged woman with Graves disease.

This clonotype was found many times. The V call is TRBV7-8, the J call TRBJ1-2; a weak D match, TRBD1 (6 bases). The V and J ends lost 4 bases and 7 bases respectively, with 13 bases between them. The germline V gene encodes CDR1 SGHVS and CDR2 FQNEAQ. This CDR3 is built from 13 residues. The CDR3 coding sequence is TGTGCCAGCAGCTATAGGGGGGGTGGTGGCTACACCTTC. Its translation: CASSYRGGGGYTF. Supplemented by reference TRBV7-8 and TRBJ1-2, the full variable domain reads GAGVSQSPRYKVAKRGQDVALRCDPISGHVSLFWYQQALGQGPEFLTYFQNEAQLDKSGLPSDRFFAERPEGSVSTLKIQRTQQEDSAVYLCASSYRGGGGYTFGSGTRLTVV.

The J gene is TRBJ2-5, the V gene TRBV20-1; tentatively, D is TRBD2 (5 bases). CDR3 length equals 15 residues. Germline values: CDR1 DFQATT, CDR2 SNEGSKA (reference sequence). V dropped 6 bases and J dropped 1 base, with 18 bases sitting between them. In nucleotides, the CDR3 is TGCAGTGCGGAAGTCTTAGGAGGACTCCAAGAGACCCAGTACTTC. Translated, it gives CSAEVLGGLQETQYF.

Concerning this clonotype: A read error is the likely source, as a far larger clone sits one nucleotide away. The chain recombines TRBV28 with TRBJ2-5; D may be TRBD1 (6 bases). The better agreement between TRBJ2-1 and the DNA end casts doubt on the J call. Germline CDR1 is MDHEN and CDR2 is SYDVKM. The CDR3 sequence is 16 residues long. CDR3 residues: CASSSHSPDRPNEQFF. CDR3 bases: TGTGCCAGCAGTTCGCACTCTCCGGACAGACCAAATGAGCAGTTCTTC.

In this sample, this clonotype turned up many times. V usage is TRBV6-5 and J usage is TRBJ2-7; D assignment may be TRBD1 or TRBD2 (5 bases each). The CDR3 covers 17 residues. Germline V gene data show CDR1 as MNHEY and CDR2 as SVGAGI. Between the trimmed V and J ends, which lost 4 bases and 0 bases, there was a span of 19 bases. The CDR3 loop is CASSSTVRTGPSYEQYF. The CDR3 bases are TGTGCCAGCAGTTCAACCGTAAGGACGGGACCCTCCTACGAGCAGTACTTC.

V is TRBV7-9 and J is TRBJ2-7, with 8 bases lining up with TRBD1. CDR3 length: 16 residues. Looked up from germline, CDR1 is SEHNR and CDR2 is FQNEAQ (reference sequence). V was clipped by 0 bases and J by 1 base; unmatched bases: 5. This chain's CDR3 is CASSLALTGASYEQYF. CDR3 in DNA: TGTGCCAGCAGCTTAGCGCTGACAGGGGCGTCCTACGAGCAGTACTTC.

This clonotype was seen many times. This chain joins TRBV9 and TRBJ1-3, with 9 bases fitting TRBD1. The CDR3 is made up of 17 amino acids. Looked up from germline, CDR1 is SGDLS and CDR2 is YYNGEE. J was trimmed by 0 bases and V by 0 bases; bases with no gene match: 4. The CDR3 sequence is CASSVGTGADSGNTIYF. The CDR3 nucleotides read TGTGCCAGCAGCGTAGGGACAGGGGCCGACTCTGGAAACACCATATATTTT.

At least ten counts were recorded for this clonotype. The CDR3 nucleotides read TGTGCCAGCAGTCGACAGGGGCTGGACACCGGGGAGCTGTTTTTT. It is translated as CASSRQGLDTGELFF. The V call is TRBV7-9, the J call TRBJ2-2, with TRBD1 matching 8 bases. This CDR3 has 15 residues. Germline V gene data show CDR1 as SEHNR and CDR2 as FQNEAQ (reference sequence). Trimming at V came to 6 bases and at J to 3 bases, leaving 6 bases not matched to a gene.

This clonotype showed up many times. The V call is TRBV10-3, the J call TRBJ2-5; D unresolved. This CDR3 has 14 residues. V was trimmed by 3 bases and J by 0 bases, leaving 8 bases between them. Looked up from germline, CDR1 is ENHRY and CDR2 is SYGVKD. Written as DNA, the CDR3 is TGTGCCATCAGTGATATGGTGAACCAAGAGACCCAGTACTTC. It specifies CAISDMVNQETQYF.

This clonotype was found many times. The chain has TRBV30 and TRBJ1-1; TRBD1 might be the D (5 bases). The germline gives CDR1 GTSNPN, CDR2 SVGIG (reference sequence). The V gene lost 1 base and the J gene lost 1 base, with 7 bases spanning the gap. CDR3 length: 13 amino acids. The CDR3 DNA is TGTGCCTGGAGTGGCGGGACGAACACTGAAGCTTTCTTT. Its translation: CAWSGGTNTEAFF.

There are many counts of this clonotype. CDR3 DNA: TGTGCCAGCAGTCCCCCTAGCGGGAGTGGGAATGAGCAGTTCTTC. This gives the protein CASSPPSGSGNEQFF. V and J are TRBV12-3 or TRBV12-4 and TRBJ2-1; 10 bases map to TRBD2. The junction had 8 bases not matched to a gene; V was cut back by 5 bases and J by 7 bases. The CDR3 runs 15 residues.

This clonotype turned up a few times. This chain uses TRBV29-1 with TRBJ2-7; TRBD2 aligns across 11 bases. The CDR3 length is 13 residues. CDR1 is SQVTM, CDR2 ANQGSEA, per germline. Trimming removed 7 bases from V and 4 bases from J; junction bases left unmatched: 6. CDR3: CSGIAGGSYEQYF. The CDR3, as DNA: TGCAGCGGCATAGCGGGAGGGTCTTACGAGCAGTACTTC.

DNA of the CDR3: TGTGCCAGCAGCAAAGGACAGGCCTCCTACGAGCAGTACTTC. It codes for CASSKGQASYEQYF. The chain carries TRBV7-8 and TRBJ2-7, with 7 bases that match TRBD1. Trimming took 5 bases from V and 0 from J; bases not matched to a gene: 4. Germline V lookup: CDR1 SGHVS, CDR2 FQNEAQ. The CDR3 consists of 14 residues. Using reference TRBV7-8 and TRBJ2-7 for the parts outside the CDR3, the full variable domain is GAGVSQSPRYKVAKRGQDVALRCDPISGHVSLFWYQQALGQGPEFLTYFQNEAQLDKSGLPSDRFFAERPEGSVSTLKIQRTQQEDSAVYLCASSKGQASYEQYFGPGTRLTVT.

This clonotype has a count of ten or more. The genes are TRBV7-2 and TRBJ2-5, with 12 bases identical to TRBD2. Unmatched junction bases numbered 12, after V lost 0 bases and J lost 7 bases. CDR3 length: 18 residues. Germline V gives CDR1 SGHTA, CDR2 FQGNSA. The CDR3 nucleotides read TGTGCCAGCAGCTTAGCGCCTAGCGGGAGGGCCCACCTCGGGACCCAGTACTTC. It yields the protein CASSLAPSGRAHLGTQYF.

This clonotype was found a few times. V usage is TRBV19 and J usage is TRBJ2-2; TRBD1 aligns across 10 bases. After removal of 7 bases from V and 4 bases from J, the junction contained 12 bases not matched to a gene. CDR3 length: 17 residues. Germline values: CDR1 LNHDA, CDR2 SQIVND (reference sequence). The CDR3 DNA sequence: TGTGCCAGTACCACCCAAGCGGGACAGGGGACCACCGGGGAGCTGTTTTTT. As protein: CASTTQAGQGTTGELFF.

This clonotype was observed a handful of times. The chain combines TRBV7-6 with TRBJ2-7, with 7 nucleotides matching TRBD2. V lost 3 bases to trimming and J lost 1 base; unmatched junction nucleotides: 3. CDR3 size: 14 residues. Germline V gene data show CDR1 as SGHVS and CDR2 as FNYEAQ. The CDR3 DNA reads as TGTGCCAGCAGCTTCATAGCGGGTTCCTACGAGCAGTACTTC. As protein: CASSFIAGSYEQYF.

To note about this clonotype: A much larger clone is a single base away; this may be a read error. The chain joins TRBV29-1 to TRBJ2-1; 12 nucleotides agree with TRBD2. CDR1 and CDR2 from the germline V gene are SQVTM and ANQGSEA. The CDR3 contains 13 residues. The CDR3, as DNA: TGCAGCGTTAGACTAGCGGGAGAGGGTGAGCGGTTCTTC. Amino acids: CSVRLAGEGERFF.

This clonotype was picked up one time. The chain recombines TRBV5-1 with TRBJ2-7, with D perhaps TRBD1 (6 bases). This CDR3 comprises 16 residues. V was clipped by 8 bases and J by 5 bases, with 26 bases between them. Germline V lookup: CDR1 SGHRS, CDR2 YFSETQ. Here the CDR3 reads CASRNRDTDYRDEQYV. CDR3 DNA sequence: TGCGCCAGTAGAAACCGGGACACAGATTACAGGGACGAGCAGTACGTC.

This clonotype has a count of ten or more. The V and J genes are TRBV2 and TRBJ2-7; 9 bases map to TRBD1. With 5 bases clipped from V and 4 bases from J, the junction kept 12 bases outside the gene matches. There are 16 residues in the CDR3. Germline V gene sequence: CDR1 SNHLY, CDR2 FYNNEI. The CDR3 DNA follows: TGTGCCAGCAGTACGGGACAGGAGGGGACAGGGTACGAGCAGTACTTC. As protein: CASSTGQEGTGYEQYF.

This clonotype was picked up many times. The rearrangement joins TRBV12-3 or TRBV12-4 to TRBJ2-3, with 8 bases that match TRBD1. Trimming cost V 7 bases and J 4 bases; bases outside gene matches: 13. The CDR3 length is 16 residues. The CDR3 DNA reads TGTGCCAGCAATACACCTGAAGCAGGGGGCTCAGATACGCAGTATTTT. Its translation: CASNTPEAGGSDTQYF.

The chain couples TRBV13 to TRBJ2-7; the D is unclear. The CDR3 runs 16 residues. Trimming left V 0 bases short and J 0 bases short, with 12 bases between. Germline assignment: CDR1 PRHDT and CDR2 FYEKMQ (reference sequence). CDR3 sequence reads: CASSLGIDPSSYEQYF. DNA of the CDR3: TGTGCCAGCAGCTTAGGCATAGACCCGAGCTCCTACGAGCAGTACTTC.

The chain employs TRBV29-1 and TRBJ1-3; tentatively, D is TRBD1 (6 bases). The CDR3 consists of 13 residues. CDR1 and CDR2 from the germline V gene are SQVTM and ANQGSEA. The V and J ends lost 6 bases and 4 bases respectively, with 13 bases between them. This chain's CDR3 is CSVKTGPGNTIYF. The CDR3 nucleotides read TGCAGCGTGAAGACAGGACCAGGAAACACCATATATTTT.